This entry is about one T cell receptor (beta chain). Its recognized antigen is unknown. Within one base of it there is no much larger clone, and no base qualities were kept. Donors were healthy HIV-negative adults with no recently reported acute infections or vaccinations. All donors were Caucasian adults living in Nashville, Tennessee, USA. CD8 memory samples combined magnetically selected CD45RO+ cells with CCR7-negative CD45RA+ effector memory (TemRA) cells. Blood was obtained by leukapheresis, after which PBMCs were separated by Ficoll-Histopaque density gradient centrifugation and cryopreserved in liquid nitrogen vapor phase. Analytical flow cytometry was used to check the purity and quantity of every magnetically sorted T cell population. From each sorted fraction, genomic DNA was isolated and quantified by UV absorbance on a Nanodrop 2000c. The data were obtained in a study of shared clonotypes between healthy human individuals (dated by TCRdb to 2020 to 2021). Regarding the study in general: Two women and a few men aged 18 to 49 years were included in the cohort. For each donor, CD4 naive and CD4 memory were each given three plates, CD8 naive was given two plates, and CD8 memory was given one plate. Between about 0.85 and 9.5 billion PBMCs per donor were obtained by leukapheresis. The study deeply sequenced blood TCR repertoires of five healthy adults to estimate repertoire size and the extent of clonotype sharing between individuals. To increase sequencing depth and limit assay-specific biases, TCR repertoire library preparation and sequencing were carried out by different laboratories using diverse techniques.

What the work shows at the level of the full study, not this receptor alone: Even with the large sequencing depth, rarefaction of the sorted-subset datasets indicated that sequencing was incomplete. Based on pairwise subsampling, the degree of clonotype sharing among donors was expected to be affected by sequencing depth. The genetic and exposure-history diversity represented was limited by the small number of donors. Larger estimated clonotype richness was generally found for naive subsets than for memory subsets. Across four donors, 4.5% to 6.5% of naive CD4, approximately 3.6% of naive CD8, 2% to 2.5% of memory CD4, and approximately 0.4% of memory CD8 clonotypes were shared. Sampling was restricted to blood, and TCR repertoires in tissue are likely to differ from TCR repertoires in blood. Compared with non-shared clonotypes, clonotypes shared by all four sorted-subset donors had higher generation probabilities.

Using the deep immunoSEQ assay, TCR CDR3 regions were amplified from genomic DNA by multiplex PCR. For each cell subset, the extracted genomic DNA was distributed evenly across all wells of several immunoSEQ 96-well plates, and each plate served as one replicate. Each replicate PCR for sorted subsets received 150 to 250 ng genomic DNA, equal to about 29,000 T cell genomes. Purified libraries were quantified with a Qubit 3.0 fluorometer, sized on a Bioanalyzer 2100, and re-quantified with the KAPA Library Quantification kit. Each immunoSEQ 96-well plate was sequenced on its own single-read 150-cycle Illumina NextSeq 550 flow cell. Per the authors' processing: Because only junctional sequences without quality scores were contained in the immunoSEQ output, filtering matching that applied to full-length reads could not be performed. Sequences were annotated with PyIR, a Python wrapper for IgBLAST v1.9, using IMGT germline references to assign V/J genes and CDR3. Any read was removed if the V/J assignment was weak (E-value above 1e-6), the CDR3 was missing, or the read contained stop codons, out-of-frame junctions, or ambiguous translated residues. V3J clonotypes were defined as sequences sharing the same inferred V gene, J gene, and CDR3 amino acid sequence. The percentage overlap between two repertoires was calculated by dividing the number of shared unique clonotypes by the size of the smaller repertoire. Repertoire richness was assessed with RTK rarefaction, the Chao1 estimator, and Recon v2.1 estimates of unobserved clonotypes. Generation probabilities were computed with OLGA for all TCRbeta clonotypes obtained by the gDNA method from four donors. Here the immuneACCESS table is served through TCRdb, limited to in-frame sequences with V and J called. Missing clones are a known gap in these copies; in checked studies unresolved V genes cover under half, and the rest lacks a known reason. V and J calls and clone size come straight from that table; D and trimming were deduced from the DNA. The sample table shows around 690,000 clones, and about nine tenths are seen once. The ten largest account for 30% to 40% of the sample.

The sequence came from a man in his late teens or twenties in good health. Some clones in this sample may be carry-over from other donors' samples. The sequenced material came from memory CD8+ T cells from PBMCs. The sample's cell subset or site, from its label and the paper: CD45RO+ cells pooled with CCR7-negative TemRA cells.

The CDR3 loop reads CASRTTDRGPDTQYF. The DNA sequence follows: TGTGCCAGCAGAACAACGGACAGGGGGCCAGATACGCAGTATTTT. The sequence joins TRBV28 to TRBJ2-3, with 11 bases in between that match TRBD1. Trimming takes 6 bases off V and 4 bases off J; junction bases not matched to a gene: 6. The CDR3, from cysteine to phenylalanine, totals 15 residues. Only CDR3 DNA remains: 45 bases, in frame from the first base. The germline V gene supplies CDR1 MDHEN and CDR2 SYDVKM. When the CDR3 is completed using the reference TRBV28 and TRBJ2-3 genes on either side, the full variable domain is DVKVTQSSRYLVKRTGEKVFLECVQDMDHENMFWYRQDPGLGLRLIYFSYDVKMKEKGDIPEGYSVSREKKERFSLILESASTNQTSMYLCASRTTDRGPDTQYFGPGTRLTVL.